Included here is one T cell receptor beta chain sequence, with context. The antigen is unknown. CDR3 length: 12 amino acids. The V gene's germline CDR1 is KGHSH and CDR2 LQKENI. The sample originates from a study of CXCR3-negative and CXCR3-positive naive CD8 T cells. Whole-study results and caveats: Comparably high diversity marked both naive subsets, whereas memory CD8+ cells had much lower diversity.

The authors made the TRB cDNA libraries by 5' RACE using UMI labels. TCRdb reprocessed the 5' RACE reads and keeps a single row for each CDR3 protein, giving no DNA. Here the sample table reports more than 40,000 distinct CDR3 sequences. The sequencing input was naive CXCR3- CD8+ T cells from blood. The subset was: CD45RO-CCR7+CD27+CD95- naive CD8+ T cells lacking CXCR3 (TNR3-). This rearrangement joins TRBV18 to TRBJ2-2. The clonotype comes from a human donor in good health. Some clones in this sample may be carry-over from other donors' samples. CDR3 protein: CASSPPSGELFF.